This is a list of T cell receptor beta chains from one sample in a study of OX40 agonist ivuxolimab in advanced cancers. Produced via immunoSEQ multiplex PCR; TCRdb's table is partial and in-frame only. Of some 73,000 clones in the sample, around 85% were seen once. Sample: CD4+ or CD8+ T cells sorted from blood, taken in a trial of the OX40 agonist ivuxolimab. Receptors were obtained from an adult with an advanced solid tumor such as melanoma, head and neck, liver or kidney cancer. The CDR3 runs from the conserved cysteine through the conserved F or W. Each record gives: J gene, D gene, V gene, clone size, CDR3 DNA, CDR3 protein. D genes are given only for firm matches. The listing skips clone size in some rows; elsewhere it reads once, few, many or a size class.

TRBJ2-5,TRBD1,TRBV27,NA,TGTGCCTGCAGGGGGACAGGGGTTAAGACCCAGTACTTC,CACRGTGVKTQYF
TRBJ1-5,NA,TRBV7-2,few,TGTGCCAGCAGCTTATCAGGCCAGTACAATCAGCCCCAGCATTTT,CASSLSGQYNQPQHF
TRBJ2-2,NA,TRBV9,once,TGTGCCAGCAGCCCGACAGGGAACACCGGGGAGCTGTTTTTT,CASSPTGNTGELFF
TRBJ1-1,NA,TRBV2,NA,TGTGCCAGCAGTGAGAGATTGAACACTGAAGCTTTCTTT,CASSERLNTEAFF
TRBJ2-2,NA,TRBV2,NA,TGTGCCAGCAGCAAAGCCACGAACACCGGGGAGCTGTTTTTT,CASSKATNTGELFF
TRBJ2-1,NA,TRBV4-3,NA,TGCGCCAGCAGCCAAGATCGGGCTAGACTCTATGAGCAGTTCTTC,CASSQDRARLYEQFF
TRBJ2-5,NA,TRBV20-1,NA,TGCAGTGCTAGAGGGGAAGAGACCCAGTACTTC,CSARGEETQYF
TRBJ2-2,TRBD1,TRBV7-3,NA,TGTGCCAGCAGCCCGAGGACAGGGGCGAACACCGGGGAGCTGTTTTTT,CASSPRTGANTGELFF
TRBJ2-5,TRBD1,TRBV9,NA,TGTGCCAGCAGCGTCGACGCCAGACAGGGGTTGGAGACCCAGTACTTC,CASSVDARQGLETQYF
TRBJ2-6,NA,TRBV5-6,NA,TGTGCCAGCGCCGACTGGGCCTCTCGATACTCTGGGGCCAACGTCCTGACTTTC,CASADWASRYSGANVLTF
TRBJ1-2,NA,TRBV11-2,NA,TGTGCCAGCAGCTTAGGTGATGGCTACACCTTC,CASSLGDGYTF
TRBJ2-3,NA,TRBV6-5,NA,TGTGCCAGCAGTTACCAAGGAGCCACGGGCACAGATACGCAGTATTTT,CASSYQGATGTDTQYF
TRBJ2-5,NA,TRBV29-1,NA,TGCAGCGGTCAGAAAACTCAAGAGACCCAGTACTTC,CSGQKTQETQYF
TRBJ2-2,NA,TRBV5-6,NA,TGTGCCAGCAGCTCGTTAACACAGAACACCGGGGAGCTGTTTTTT,CASSSLTQNTGELFF
TRBJ2-2,NA,TRBV5-1,NA,TGCGCCAGCAGTCACGACGGAAACACCGGGGAGCTGTTTTTT,CASSHDGNTGELFF
TRBJ1-1,NA,TRBV5-8,NA,TGTGCCAGCAGTGAAGCAGGCTATGTCCCAGCTTTCTTT,CASSEAGYVPAFF
TRBJ2-2,NA,TRBV5-1,NA,TGCGCCAGCAGCTTGTACGGGCCTGGCGGCACCGGGGAGCTGTTTTTT,CASSLYGPGGTGELFF
TRBJ2-7,NA,TRBV7-9,NA,TGTGCCAGCAGCTTAGCCCACGAGCAGTACTTC,CASSLAHEQYF
TRBJ1-2,TRBD1,TRBV6-6,NA,TGTGCCAGCAGAGAGACAGGGGCTAACTATGGCTACACCTTC,CASRETGANYGYTF
TRBJ2-5,NA,TRBV6-5,NA,TGTGCCAGCAGTTACTCGGGCGGGGGAGGAGGGGGGACCCAGTACTTC,CASSYSGGGGGGTQYF
TRBJ1-1,NA,TRBV7-2,NA,TGTGCCAGCAGCCAGGCGGGGGTCAGGGACACTGAAGCTTTCTTT,CASSQAGVRDTEAFF
TRBJ1-2,NA,TRBV9,NA,TGTGCCAGCAGGTTGGGGGACGAGCATGGCTACACCTTC,CASRLGDEHGYTF
TRBJ1-2,NA,TRBV6-5,NA,TGTGCCAGCAGTTATGAGGGGAACCCTAACTATGGCTACACCTTC,CASSYEGNPNYGYTF
TRBJ2-5,NA,TRBV25-1,NA,TGTGCCAGCAGTGAATATATGGGGGATGGGGGAGAGACCCAGTACTTC,CASSEYMGDGGETQYF
TRBJ2-6,NA,TRBV14,NA,TGTGCCAGCAGCCCGGTTCGGGCTGGGGCCAACGTCCTGACTTTC,CASSPVRAGANVLTF
TRBJ1-1,TRBD1,TRBV6-6,NA,TGTGCCAGCAGGACAGAAAGGGGGCTAACTGAAGCTTTCTTT,CASRTERGLTEAFF
TRBJ2-7,TRBD2,TRBV7-2,NA,TGTGCCAGCAGCTACTCTAGCGGGGGGTCCTACGAGCAGTACTTC,CASSYSSGGSYEQYF
TRBJ2-3,TRBD2,TRBV29-1,NA,TGCAGCGTTGAAGACCCCTACTCGCGGGAGGGCGCAGATACGCAGTATTTT,CSVEDPYSREGADTQYF
TRBJ2-7,TRBD1,TRBV18,once,TGTGCCAGCTCACCGGGACAGGTCTCCTACGAGCAGTACTTC,CASSPGQVSYEQYF
TRBJ2-5,TRBD1,TRBV9,NA,TGTGCCAGCAGCGCTGGAGGGGGACAGGGAGAGACCCAGTACTTC,CASSAGGGQGETQYF
TRBJ2-6,NA,TRBV6-1,NA,TGTGCCACCAACAAGTCTGGGGCCAACGTCCTGACTTTC,CATNKSGANVLTF
TRBJ1-6,NA,TRBV7-3,NA,TGTGCCAGCAGCTTAATGGGGGGCATGAATTCACCCCTCCACTTT,CASSLMGGMNSPLHF
TRBJ1-1,NA,TRBV11-2,NA,TGTGCCAGCAGCTTAATAACTGAAGCTTTCTTT,CASSLITEAFF
TRBJ2-6,TRBD2,TRBV5-6,NA,TGTGCCAGCAGCTTGCGGTGGCTAGCGGGAGCAGGGGCCAACGTCCTGACTTTC,CASSLRWLAGAGANVLTF
TRBJ2-7,NA,TRBV27,NA,TGTGCCAGCAGTTTACGCCAGGGGCGACCTTACGAGCAGTACTTC,CASSLRQGRPYEQYF
TRBJ2-5,TRBD2,TRBV27,once,TGTGCCAGCAGTTTACGAGGACTAGCGGGAGAGACCCAGTACTTC,CASSLRGLAGETQYF
TRBJ1-2,TRBD1,TRBV15,NA,TGTGCCACCAGCAGGGAATGGACAGGCCTCTATGGCTACACCTTC,CATSREWTGLYGYTF
TRBJ1-6,TRBD1,TRBV5-1,NA,TGCGCCAGCAGCTTGCAGGGGGGGAGCTCCTATAATTCACCCCTCCACTTT,CASSLQGGSSYNSPLHF
TRBJ2-2,NA,TRBV19,NA,TGTGCCAGTAAACTAATGAGCAACACCGGGGAGCTGTTTTTT,CASKLMSNTGELFF
TRBJ2-2,TRBD2,TRBV11-2,once,TGTGCCAGCAGCTTAGGGACTAGTACGGGGGAGCTGTTTTTT,CASSLGTSTGELFF
TRBJ2-2,NA,TRBV6-5,once,TGTGCCAGCGACAACCGCGGGGAGCTGTTTTTT,CASDNRGELFF
TRBJ2-1,TRBD2,TRBV10-3,NA,TGTGCCATCAGTGGGACTAGCGGGGGGGCACAAGAAGCGAATGAGCAGTTCTTC,CAISGTSGGAQEANEQFF
TRBJ2-5,NA,TRBV11-2,NA,TGTGCCAGCAGCCCGAAAAGAGTTTGGGCACCGGTACAAGAGACCCAGTACTTC,CASSPKRVWAPVQETQYF
TRBJ2-7,TRBD1,TRBV7-9,NA,TGTGCCAGCAGCTTAGCGGGACAGACCTACGAGCAGTACTTC,CASSLAGQTYEQYF
TRBJ2-7,TRBD1,TRBV4-3,NA,TGCGCCAGCAGCCAGTACGGGACAGCCATCGGTGGCGAGCAGTACTTC,CASSQYGTAIGGEQYF
TRBJ2-7,NA,TRBV5-8,NA,TGTGCCAGCAGCTCGGGACACCCGAGCTCCTACGAGCAGTACTTC,CASSSGHPSSYEQYF
TRBJ2-6,TRBD1,TRBV6-6,NA,TGTGCCAGCAGACTAACGGACAGGACTGGGGCCAACGTCCTGACTTTC,CASRLTDRTGANVLTF
TRBJ1-2,TRBD1,TRBV4-3,NA,TGCGCCAGCAGCGATTCGGACAGGACCTATGGCTACACCTTC,CASSDSDRTYGYTF
TRBJ2-1,NA,TRBV7-7,NA,TGTGCTAGCAGCTTAGGGTTAAGCTCCTACAATGAGCAGTTCTTC,CASSLGLSSYNEQFF
TRBJ1-4,NA,TRBV4-1,once,TGCGCCAGCAGCCTCTTTCCCTCTGGAGTTGCAACTAATGAAAAACTGTTTTTT,CASSLFPSGVATNEKLFF
TRBJ1-5,NA,TRBV7-8,NA,TGTGCCAGCAGCTTAAGCAGTAATTATCAGCCCCAGCATTTT,CASSLSSNYQPQHF
TRBJ2-5,TRBD1,TRBV19,NA,TGTGCCACGCGGGACAGGGGCCAAGAGACCCAGTACTTC,CATRDRGQETQYF
TRBJ1-2,TRBD1,TRBV7-2,few,TGTGCCAGCAGCTCCCAGACAGGGGCAACAAACTATGGCTACACCTTC,CASSSQTGATNYGYTF
TRBJ1-2,TRBD1,TRBV7-2,NA,TGTGCCAGCAGCAAACAGGGGTTGGGCTACACCTTC,CASSKQGLGYTF
TRBJ1-4,TRBD1,TRBV5-4,once,TGTGCCAGCACGGGACAGGGGAATGAAAAACTGTTTTTT,CASTGQGNEKLFF
TRBJ2-1,NA,TRBV11-2,NA,TGTGCCAGCAGCGCCACAGGTGAGGGGCAGTTCTTC,CASSATGEGQFF
TRBJ1-2,NA,TRBV19,NA,TGTGCCAGTAGTAGCACGTACTATGGCTACACCTTC,CASSSTYYGYTF